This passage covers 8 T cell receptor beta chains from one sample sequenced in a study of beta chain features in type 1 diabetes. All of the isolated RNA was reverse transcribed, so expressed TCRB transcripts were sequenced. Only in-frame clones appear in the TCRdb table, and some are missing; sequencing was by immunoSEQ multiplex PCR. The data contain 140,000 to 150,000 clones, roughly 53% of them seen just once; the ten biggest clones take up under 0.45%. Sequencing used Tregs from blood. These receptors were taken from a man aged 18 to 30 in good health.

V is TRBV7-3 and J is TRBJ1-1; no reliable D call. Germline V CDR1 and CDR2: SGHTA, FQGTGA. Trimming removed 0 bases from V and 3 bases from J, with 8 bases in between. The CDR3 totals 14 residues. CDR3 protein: CASSLTSAHTEAFF. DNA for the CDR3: TGTGCCAGCAGCTTAACGAGTGCCCACACTGAAGCTTTCTTT.

The CDR3 coding sequence is TGTGCCAGCAGCGTAGGTTCAAAGGCAGGGGGCTATGGCTACACCTTC. It codes for CASSVGSKAGGYGYTF. The chain couples TRBV9 to TRBJ1-2; 7 bases align to TRBD1. The junction had 9 bases not matched to a gene; V was cut back by 0 bases and J by 4 bases. Germline V gives CDR1 SGDLS, CDR2 YYNGEE. The CDR3 extends over 16 amino acids.

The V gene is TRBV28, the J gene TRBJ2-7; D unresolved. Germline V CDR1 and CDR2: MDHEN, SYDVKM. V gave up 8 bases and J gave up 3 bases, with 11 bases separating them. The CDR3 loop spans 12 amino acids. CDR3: CASCPRFYEQYF. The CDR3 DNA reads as TGTGCCAGCTGCCCCCGGTTCTACGAGCAGTACTTC.

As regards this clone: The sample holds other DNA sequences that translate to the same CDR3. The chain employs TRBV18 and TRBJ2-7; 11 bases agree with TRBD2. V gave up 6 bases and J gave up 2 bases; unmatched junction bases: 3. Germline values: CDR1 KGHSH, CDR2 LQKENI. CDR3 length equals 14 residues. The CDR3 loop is CASSPTSGTYEQYF. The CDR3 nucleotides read TGTGCCAGCTCGCCGACTAGCGGGACCTACGAGCAGTACTTC.

CDR3: CAWSSEENTEAFF. Here the CDR3 DNA reads TGTGCCTGGAGTTCGGAGGAGAACACTGAAGCTTTCTTT. The rearrangement links TRBV30 to TRBJ1-1; D not resolved. The CDR3 is 13 amino acids. V was trimmed by 2 bases and J by 1 base, leaving 8 bases between them. Germline assignment: CDR1 GTSNPN and CDR2 SVGIG (reference sequence).

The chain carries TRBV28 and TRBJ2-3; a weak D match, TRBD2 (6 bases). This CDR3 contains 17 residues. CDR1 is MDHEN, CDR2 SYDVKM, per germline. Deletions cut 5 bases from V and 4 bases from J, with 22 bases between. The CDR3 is CASSHYFGTRKADTQYF. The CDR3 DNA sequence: TGTGCCAGCAGTCACTACTTTGGGACTCGAAAGGCAGATACGCAGTATTTT.

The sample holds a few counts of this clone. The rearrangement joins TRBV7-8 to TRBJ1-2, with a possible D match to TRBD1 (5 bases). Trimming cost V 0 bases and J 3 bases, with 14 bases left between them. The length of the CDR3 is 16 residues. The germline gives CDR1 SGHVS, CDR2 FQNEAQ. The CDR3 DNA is TGTGCCAGCAGCTTAGCGCCGCTGGGGGGTTACTATGGCTACACCTTC. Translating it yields CASSLAPLGGYYGYTF.

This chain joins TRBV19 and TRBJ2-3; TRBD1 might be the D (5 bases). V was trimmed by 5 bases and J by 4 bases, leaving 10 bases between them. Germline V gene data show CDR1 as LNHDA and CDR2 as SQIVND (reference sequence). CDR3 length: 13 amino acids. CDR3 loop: CASSRWGADTQYF. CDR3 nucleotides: TGTGCCAGTAGTCGCTGGGGCGCAGATACGCAGTATTTT. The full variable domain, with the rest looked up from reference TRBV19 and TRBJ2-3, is DGGITQSPKYLFRKEGQNVTLSCEQNLNHDAMYWYRQDPGQGLRLIYYSQIVNDFQKGDIAEGYSVSREKKESFPLTVTSAQKNPTAFYLCASSRWGADTQYFGPGTRLTVL.